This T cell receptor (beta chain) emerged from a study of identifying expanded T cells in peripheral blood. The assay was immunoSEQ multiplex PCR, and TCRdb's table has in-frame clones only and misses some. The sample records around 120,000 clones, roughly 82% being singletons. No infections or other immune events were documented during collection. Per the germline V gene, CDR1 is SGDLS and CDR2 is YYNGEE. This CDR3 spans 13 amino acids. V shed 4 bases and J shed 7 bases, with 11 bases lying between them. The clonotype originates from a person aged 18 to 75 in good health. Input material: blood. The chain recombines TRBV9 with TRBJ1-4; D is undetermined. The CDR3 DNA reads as TGTGCCAGCAGCCCTCGTTGGGGTGAAAAACTGTTTTTT. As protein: CASSPRWGEKLFF.